One and the same sample provided the 25 T cell receptor beta chains below, sequenced in a study of shared clonotypes between healthy human individuals. Profiling relied on immunoSEQ multiplex PCR, and the TCRdb table lists in-frame clones only, not all of them. The sample lists around 500,000 clones; around 73% were seen once. The sequencing sample was made of PBMCs. The receptors shown here come from a woman aged 40-49 years in good health. Some clones in this sample may be carry-over from other donors' samples.

The rearrangement links TRBV5-6 to TRBJ2-1; unclear D gene. Germline assignment: CDR1 SGHDT and CDR2 YYEEEE. V dropped 0 bases and J dropped 9 bases, with 7 bases sitting between them. The CDR3 sequence is 12 residues long. CDR3: CASSLALAEQFF. In DNA form, the CDR3 reads TGTGCCAGCAGCTTGGCCCTGGCTGAGCAGTTCTTC.

The gene calls are TRBV28 and TRBJ2-3; D call uncertain. The CDR3 runs 12 residues. CDR1 is MDHEN and CDR2 is SYDVKM in the germline V gene. The V and J ends lost 8 bases and 1 base respectively, with 7 bases between them. The CDR3 DNA reads TGTGCCAGCTTGCGGCGCACAGATACGCAGTATTTT. It encodes CASLRRTDTQYF.

This chain links TRBV6-5 with TRBJ1-2; D not certain. V was cut by 2 bases and J by 8 bases, with 12 bases left in between. CDR3 length: 13 residues. CDR1 is MNHEY, CDR2 SVGAGI, per germline. The CDR3 loop is CASSYRSREGYTF. The CDR3 coding sequence is TGTGCCAGCAGTTACCGGTCCCGGGAGGGCTACACCTTC.

This sequence joins TRBV11-3 and TRBJ2-2; D unclear. CDR3 length: 13 residues. CDR1 and CDR2 from the germline V gene are SGHNT and YENEEA. The germline V and J ends were trimmed by 4 bases and 3 bases, with 6 bases remaining between them. The CDR3 DNA reads TGTGCCAGCAGCTCCACATACACCGGGGAGCTGTTTTTT. Its translation is CASSSTYTGELFF.

The chain employs TRBV7-9 and TRBJ2-1; 9 bases align to TRBD1. This CDR3 comprises 17 residues. The ends lost 3 bases at V and 6 bases at J; junction bases unmatched: 12. CDR1 is SEHNR, CDR2 FQNEAQ, per germline (reference sequence). CDR3 sequence reads: CASSFFDWDREFNEQFF. The CDR3 DNA reads as TGTGCCAGCAGCTTTTTTGACTGGGACAGGGAATTCAATGAGCAGTTCTTC.

The rearrangement uses TRBV5-8 and TRBJ2-2; TRBD2 agrees at 12 bases. Germline-derived CDR1 and CDR2 are SGHTS and YDEGEE. V shed 0 bases and J 7 bases; nucleotides not matched to a gene: 7. CDR3 length: 17 residues. The CDR3 protein is CASSLERLAGVIGELFF. In DNA form, the CDR3 reads TGTGCCAGCAGCTTGGAGAGACTAGCGGGAGTGATCGGGGAGCTGTTTTTT.

This clone was counted a few times. The chain has TRBV28 and TRBJ1-2; TRBD1 is a possible D gene (5 bases). The CDR3 is made up of 14 amino acids. Germline V gene sequence: CDR1 MDHEN, CDR2 SYDVKM. V was shortened by 6 bases and J by 7 bases, with 18 bases between the two germline ends. CDR3 coding DNA: TGTGCCAGCAGCCGGGGTGGCCAGGGCGGTGGCTACACCTTC. It translates to CASSRGGQGGGYTF.

The genes are TRBV2 and TRBJ2-5; 7 bases are shared with TRBD1. CDR1 is SNHLY, CDR2 FYNNEI, per germline. J was trimmed by 1 base and V by 3 bases; bases with no gene match: 5. This CDR3 spans 15 amino acids. This CDR3 reads CASSDPGTVQETQYF. The CDR3 DNA reads as TGTGCCAGCAGTGATCCCGGGACAGTCCAAGAGACCCAGTACTTC.

This rearrangement joins TRBV5-4 to TRBJ2-7; TRBD1 aligns across 8 bases. Germline CDR1 is SGHNT and CDR2 is YYREEE (reference sequence). The CDR3 consists of 15 residues. Losses at the gene ends were 4 bases for V and 0 bases for J; bases not matched to a gene: 6. Here the CDR3 DNA reads TGTGCCAGCAGCGCGGACAGGGTACTCTCCTACGAGCAGTACTTC. Encoded protein: CASSADRVLSYEQYF.

J is TRBJ2-5 and V is TRBV7-7, with 8 bases that match TRBD2. The V gene end was trimmed by 2 bases and the J gene end by 4 bases; junction bases not matched to a gene: 3. This CDR3 comprises 14 residues. The germline CDR1 and CDR2 sequences are SSHAT and FNYEAQ (reference sequence). The CDR3 DNA reads as TGTGCCAGCAGCTTACAGCTAGCGGGAGAGACCCAGTACTTC. Amino acids: CASSLQLAGETQYF.

The rearrangement joins TRBV19 to TRBJ1-5; D uncertain. The V gene lost 2 bases and the J gene lost 5 bases, with 16 bases spanning the gap. The germline V gene has CDR1 LNHDA and CDR2 SQIVND (reference sequence). The CDR3 is made up of 16 amino acids. The CDR3 spells CASSIRRGQRHQPQHF. DNA for the CDR3: TGTGCCAGTAGTATACGTCGTGGTCAAAGGCATCAGCCCCAGCATTTT. Complete variable domain (other parts from reference TRBV19 and TRBJ1-5): DGGITQSPKYLFRKEGQNVTLSCEQNLNHDAMYWYRQDPGQGLRLIYYSQIVNDFQKGDIAEGYSVSREKKESFPLTVTSAQKNPTAFYLCASSIRRGQRHQPQHFGDGTRLSIL.

The rearrangement links TRBV7-3 to TRBJ2-3; 9 bases map to TRBD2. There are 15 residues in the CDR3. The junction had 9 bases not matched to a gene; V was cut back by 5 bases and J by 6 bases. Germline loops: CDR1 SGHTA, CDR2 FQGTGA. The CDR3 sequence is CASSAGLARVDTQYF. DNA for the CDR3: TGTGCCAGCAGCGCCGGACTAGCGAGGGTGGATACGCAGTATTTT.

The J gene is TRBJ2-3, the V gene TRBV2; TRBD2 matches 7 bases. V shed 10 bases, J shed 5 bases, and the junction held 15 bases outside the gene matches. The CDR3 spans 15 residues. Germline V gene sequence: CDR1 SNHLY, CDR2 FYNNEI. The CDR3 loop reads CATDGGNYQGDTQYF. The CDR3 region has the DNA TGTGCCACCGACGGGGGGAACTATCAAGGAGATACGCAGTATTTT.

This clone was found many times. J is TRBJ2-1 and V is TRBV27, with 11 bases that match TRBD2. The CDR3 totals 16 residues. Trimming cost V 5 bases and J 9 bases; bases outside gene matches: 12. The germline gives CDR1 MNHEY, CDR2 SMNVEV (reference sequence). The CDR3 here is CASSPWLAGGYSEQFF. DNA of the CDR3: TGTGCCAGCAGTCCCTGGCTAGCGGGAGGATATAGTGAGCAGTTCTTC.

V gene TRBV29-1 combines with J gene TRBJ2-4; D is ambiguous. Trimming took 3 bases from V and 1 from J, leaving 7 bases between them. The CDR3 has 13 amino acids. CDR1 and CDR2 from the germline V gene are SQVTM and ANQGSEA. CDR3 protein: CSVEGWAKNIQYF. In DNA form, the CDR3 reads TGCAGCGTTGAGGGGTGGGCCAAAAACATTCAGTACTTC.

The chain uses TRBV6-1 and TRBJ1-5; TRBD1 aligns across 7 bases. This CDR3 spans 14 amino acids. V shed 8 bases and J 6 bases; nucleotides not matched to a gene: 10. CDR1 MNHNS and CDR2 SASEGT come from the germline V gene. The CDR3 bases are TGTGCCAGCGCCTTAGGGCAGGGGGGTCAGCCCCAGCATTTT. This encodes CASALGQGGQPQHF.

This chain links TRBV28 with TRBJ1-5, with 7 bases that match TRBD1. The V gene's germline CDR1 is MDHEN and CDR2 SYDVKM. CDR3 size: 14 residues. The V and J ends lost 8 bases and 5 bases, in that order; junction bases with no gene match: 9. The CDR3 bases are TGTGCCAGCCGAATTACAGGGGCAGATCAGCCCCAGCATTTT. It is translated as CASRITGADQPQHF.

This rearrangement joins TRBV28 to TRBJ2-3; 10 nucleotides line up with TRBD2. The CDR3 is 18 residues long. The germline V gene encodes CDR1 MDHEN and CDR2 SYDVKM. V gave up 3 bases and J gave up 2 bases; unmatched junction bases: 11. CDR3 coding DNA: TGTGCCAGCAGTTTTGCTAGCGGGAGCCCTTTGCCCACAGATACGCAGTATTTT. This encodes CASSFASGSPLPTDTQYF.

The rearrangement links TRBV19 to TRBJ1-5; no firm D call. V was shortened by 2 bases and J by 3 bases, with 11 bases between the two germline ends. The CDR3 consists of 15 residues. Germline V CDR1 and CDR2: LNHDA, SQIVND (reference sequence). CDR3 nucleotides: TGTGCCAGTAGTATACTGGACGGAAACAATCAGCCCCAGCATTTT. Translating gives CASSILDGNNQPQHF.

The chain joins TRBV7-9 to TRBJ1-3; D gene unclear. Deletions cut 5 bases from V and 0 bases from J, with 11 bases between. CDR3 length: 15 amino acids. CDR1 and CDR2 from the germline V gene are SEHNR and FQNEAQ (reference sequence). The CDR3 DNA reads as TGTGCCAGCAGCCAATTTCAGGTCTCTGGAAACACCATATATTTT. Amino acids: CASSQFQVSGNTIYF. Full variable domain (outside the CDR3, taken from reference TRBV7-9 and TRBJ1-3): DTGVSQNPRHKITKRGQNVTFRCDPISEHNRLYWYRQTLGQGPEFLTYFQNEAQLEKSRLLSDRFSAERPKGSFSTLEIQRTEQGDSAMYLCASSQFQVSGNTIYFGEGSWLTVV.

The V gene is TRBV6-1, the J gene TRBJ1-1; perhaps TRBD1 as D (6 bases). V was cut by 6 bases and J by 7 bases, with 18 bases left in between. This CDR3 has 14 residues. CDR1 is MNHNS, CDR2 SASEGT, per germline. The DNA for the CDR3 is TGTGCCAGCAGCCTCCCTCGGACAGACATTGAAGCTTTCTTT. Its protein product is CASSLPRTDIEAFF.

In this sample, this clone turned up a few times. V and J are TRBV15 and TRBJ2-3, with TRBD1 matching over 9 bases. Losses at the gene ends were 6 bases for V and 3 bases for J; bases not matched to a gene: 1. The CDR3 contains 13 residues. Germline CDR1 LNHNV, CDR2 YYDKDF (reference sequence). As DNA, the CDR3 is TGTGCCACCAGACAGGGGGCGACAGATACGCAGTATTTT. It yields the protein CATRQGATDTQYF.

This chain uses TRBV6-5 with TRBJ2-2; D remains ambiguous. The CDR3 consists of 14 residues. V lost 3 bases to trimming and J lost 2 bases, with 7 bases between them. In germline, CDR1 is MNHEY, CDR2 SVGAGI. The CDR3 region has the DNA TGTGCCAGCAGTTATTACATAAACACCGGGGAGCTGTTTTTT. Translating it yields CASSYYINTGELFF.

The J gene is TRBJ2-7, the V gene TRBV2, with 7 bases lining up with TRBD1. V lost 5 bases, J lost 7 bases, and 8 bases stayed unmatched. Germline V lookup: CDR1 SNHLY, CDR2 FYNNEI. This CDR3 comprises 13 residues. CDR3 in amino acids: CASSRYDREEQYF. In DNA, the CDR3 is TGTGCCAGCAGTCGTTACGACAGGGAAGAGCAGTACTTC. Full variable domain (remainder filled in from reference TRBV2 and TRBJ2-7): EPEVTQTPSHQVTQMGQEVILRCVPISNHLYFYWYRQILGQKVEFLVSFYNNEISEKSEIFDDQFSVERPDGSNFTLKIRSTKLEDSAMYFCASSRYDREEQYFGPGTRLTVT.

V usage is TRBV2 and J usage is TRBJ2-7, with a weak D call TRBD1 (5 bases). The length of the CDR3 is 14 residues. Per the germline V gene, CDR1 is SNHLY and CDR2 is FYNNEI. The V end lost 6 bases, the J end lost 0 bases, and 12 bases lay between the germline ends. The CDR3 loop is CASRQQVDSYEQYF. CDR3 DNA sequence: TGTGCCAGCAGGCAACAGGTGGACTCCTACGAGCAGTACTTC.